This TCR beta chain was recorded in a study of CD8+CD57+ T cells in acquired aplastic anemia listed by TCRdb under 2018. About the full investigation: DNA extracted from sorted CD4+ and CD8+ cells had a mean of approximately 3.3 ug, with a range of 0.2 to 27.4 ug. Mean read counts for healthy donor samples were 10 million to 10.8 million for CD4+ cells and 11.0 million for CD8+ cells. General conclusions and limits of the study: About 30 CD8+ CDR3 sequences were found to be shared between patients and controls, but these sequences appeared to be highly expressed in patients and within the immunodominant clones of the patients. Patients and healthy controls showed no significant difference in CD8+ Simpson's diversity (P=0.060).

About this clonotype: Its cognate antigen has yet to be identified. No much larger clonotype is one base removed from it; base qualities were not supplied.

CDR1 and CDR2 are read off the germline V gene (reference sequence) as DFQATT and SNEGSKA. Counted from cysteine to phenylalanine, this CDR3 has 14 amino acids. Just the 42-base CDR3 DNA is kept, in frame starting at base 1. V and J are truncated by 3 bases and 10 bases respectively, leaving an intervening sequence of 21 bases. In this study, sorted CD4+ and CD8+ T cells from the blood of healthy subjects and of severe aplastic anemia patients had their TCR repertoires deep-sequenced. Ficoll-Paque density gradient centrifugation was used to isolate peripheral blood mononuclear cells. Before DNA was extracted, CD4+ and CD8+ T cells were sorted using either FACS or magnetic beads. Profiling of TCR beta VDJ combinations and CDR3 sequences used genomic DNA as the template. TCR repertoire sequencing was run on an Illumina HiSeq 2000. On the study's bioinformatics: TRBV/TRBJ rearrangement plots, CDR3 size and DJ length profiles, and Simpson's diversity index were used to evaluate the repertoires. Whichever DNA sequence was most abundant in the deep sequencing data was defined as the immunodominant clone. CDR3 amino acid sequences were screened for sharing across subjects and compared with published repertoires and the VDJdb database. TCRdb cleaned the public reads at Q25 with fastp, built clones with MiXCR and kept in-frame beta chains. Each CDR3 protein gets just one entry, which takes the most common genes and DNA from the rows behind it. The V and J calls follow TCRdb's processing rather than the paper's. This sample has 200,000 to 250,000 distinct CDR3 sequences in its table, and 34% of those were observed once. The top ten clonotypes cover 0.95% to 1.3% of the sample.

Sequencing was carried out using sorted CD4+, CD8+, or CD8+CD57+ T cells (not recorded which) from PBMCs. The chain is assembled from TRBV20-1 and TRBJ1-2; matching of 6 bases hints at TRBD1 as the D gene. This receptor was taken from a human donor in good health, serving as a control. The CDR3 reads CSARGLAGTRHYTF. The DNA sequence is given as TGCAGTGCTAGGGGACTAGCGGGGACACGCCACTACACCTTC.